The present T cell receptor beta chain was sequenced within a study of blood T cell repertoires in COVID-19. Original processing methods: Quantification of nucleated cells was approximated via reference gene primer amplification. Sequencing used immunoSEQ multiplex PCR; TCRdb keeps in-frame clones, though not all of them. That table is the source of V, J and clone size, and D and trimming were worked out from the DNA. The sample records more than 250,000 clones, about 92% being singletons. Allocation to cohorts depended on clinical history reported by the participants. Among Cohort 3 donors, those recovered had two negative PCRs, clearance, or symptom resolution. The germline V and J ends were trimmed by 7 bases and 5 bases, with 14 bases remaining between them. The CDR3 has 13 residues. Germline CDR1 and CDR2: MDHEN and SYDVKM.

The sample consisted of PBMCs or T cells enriched from blood (not recorded which). The rearrangement uses TRBV28 and TRBJ1-1; D might be TRBD1 (6 bases). This TCR derives from a young woman who had recovered from COVID-19. CDR3: CASTQGIGTEAFF. The CDR3 coding sequence is TGTGCCAGCACACAGGGTATCGGGACTGAAGCTTTCTTT.